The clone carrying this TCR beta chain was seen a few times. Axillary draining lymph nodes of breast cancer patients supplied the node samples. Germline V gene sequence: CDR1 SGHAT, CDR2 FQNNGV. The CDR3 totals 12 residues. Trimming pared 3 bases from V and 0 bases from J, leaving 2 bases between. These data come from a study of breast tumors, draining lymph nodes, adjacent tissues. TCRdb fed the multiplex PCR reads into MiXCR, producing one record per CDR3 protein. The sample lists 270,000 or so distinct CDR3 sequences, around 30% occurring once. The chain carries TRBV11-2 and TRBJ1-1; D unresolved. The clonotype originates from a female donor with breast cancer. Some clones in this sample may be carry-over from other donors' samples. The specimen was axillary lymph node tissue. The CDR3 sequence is CASSFVNTEAFF. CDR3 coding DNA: TGTGCCAGCAGCTTTGTGAACACTGAAGCTTTCTTT.